This TCR beta chain was identified during a study of T cell changes during pregnancy in multiple sclerosis. The J segment lost 3 bases and the V segment lost 10 bases, leaving 2 bases of the junction unmatched. Germline V gene sequence: CDR1 MNHNS, CDR2 SASEGT. The CDR3 runs to 11 residues. Some clones are missing from TCRdb's copy, which holds only in-frame ones; the method was immunoSEQ multiplex PCR. The sample holds 90,000 to 95,000 clones, around 93% seen once. Sequencing was performed on peripheral blood, taken in the third trimester of pregnancy. V gene TRBV6-1 combines with J gene TRBJ2-7; 8 positions match TRBD2. This clonotype was obtained from a female donor with multiple sclerosis, enrolled in a pregnancy study. CDR3 region: CATGTSYEQYF. The CDR3 region has the DNA TGTGCCACCGGGACTAGCTACGAGCAGTACTTC.